The following is a TCR beta chain sequence with its context. The data belong to a study of blood T cell repertoires in COVID-19. This CDR3 has 15 residues. V dropped 0 bases and J dropped 6; count of bases not matched to a gene: 1. In germline, CDR1 is KGHSH, CDR2 LQKENI. Method: immunoSEQ multiplex PCR; TCRdb's copy keeps in-frame clones and lacks some. The data contain approximately 260,000 clones, 65% to 90% of them seen just once; the ten biggest clones take up 4.9%. This chain uses TRBV18 with TRBJ1-4; 10 nucleotides align to TRBD1. The sequenced sample was peripheral blood. The receptor was isolated from a woman older than 75 with active or convalescent COVID-19. The CDR3 protein is CASSPPGQGYEKLFF. The CDR3 coding sequence is TGTGCCAGCTCACCACCGGGACAGGGGTATGAAAAACTGTTTTTT.